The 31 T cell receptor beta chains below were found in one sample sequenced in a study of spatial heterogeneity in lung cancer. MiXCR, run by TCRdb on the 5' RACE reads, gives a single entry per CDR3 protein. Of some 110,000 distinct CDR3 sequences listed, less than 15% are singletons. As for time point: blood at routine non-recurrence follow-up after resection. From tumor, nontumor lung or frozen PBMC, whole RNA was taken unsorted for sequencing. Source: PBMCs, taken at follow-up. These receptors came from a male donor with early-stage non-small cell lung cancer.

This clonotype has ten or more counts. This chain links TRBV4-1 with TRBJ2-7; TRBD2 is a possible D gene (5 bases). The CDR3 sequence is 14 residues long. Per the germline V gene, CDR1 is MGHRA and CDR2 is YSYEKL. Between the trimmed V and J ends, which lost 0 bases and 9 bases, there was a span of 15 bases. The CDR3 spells CASSQDYGGGWQYF. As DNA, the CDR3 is TGCGCCAGCAGCCAAGATTACGGAGGAGGCTGGCAGTACTTC.

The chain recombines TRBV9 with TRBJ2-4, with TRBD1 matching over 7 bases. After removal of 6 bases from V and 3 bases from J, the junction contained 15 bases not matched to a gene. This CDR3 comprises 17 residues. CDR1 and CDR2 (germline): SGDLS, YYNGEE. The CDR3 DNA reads TGTGCCAGCACCAAAGGTTCCTGGACAGGCGGCAAAAACATTCAGTACTTC. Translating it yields CASTKGSWTGGKNIQYF.

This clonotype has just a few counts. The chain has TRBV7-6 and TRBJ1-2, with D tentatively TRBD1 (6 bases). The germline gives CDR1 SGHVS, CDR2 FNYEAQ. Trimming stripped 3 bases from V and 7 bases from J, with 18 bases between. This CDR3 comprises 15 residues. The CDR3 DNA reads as TGTGCCAGCAGCTTTTCTAATCCAGGGGAAGGTGGCTACACCTTC. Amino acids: CASSFSNPGEGGYTF. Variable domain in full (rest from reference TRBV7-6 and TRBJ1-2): GAGVSQSPRYKVTKRGQDVALRCDPISGHVSLYWYRQALGQGPEFLTYFNYEAQQDKSGLPNDRFSAERPEGSISTLTIQRTEQRDSAMYRCASSFSNPGEGGYTFGSGTRLTVV.

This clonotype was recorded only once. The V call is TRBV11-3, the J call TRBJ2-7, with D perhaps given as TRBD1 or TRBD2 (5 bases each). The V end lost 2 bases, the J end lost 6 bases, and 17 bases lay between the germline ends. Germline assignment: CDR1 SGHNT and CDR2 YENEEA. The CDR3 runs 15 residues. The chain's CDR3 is CASSLSTGAPGEQYF. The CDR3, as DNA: TGTGCCAGCAGCTTATCGACCGGGGCCCCTGGCGAGCAGTACTTC.

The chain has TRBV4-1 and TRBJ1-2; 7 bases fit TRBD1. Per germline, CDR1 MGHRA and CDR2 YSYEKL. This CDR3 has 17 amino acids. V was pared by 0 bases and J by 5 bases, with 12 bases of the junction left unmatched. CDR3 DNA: TGCGCCAGCAGCCAAGAGCCCCCTGACAGGGCCTCGTATGGCTACACCTTC. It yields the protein CASSQEPPDRASYGYTF.

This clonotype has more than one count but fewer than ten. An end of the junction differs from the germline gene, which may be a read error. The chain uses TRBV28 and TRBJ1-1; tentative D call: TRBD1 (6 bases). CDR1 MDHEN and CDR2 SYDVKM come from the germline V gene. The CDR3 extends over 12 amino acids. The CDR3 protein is CASNLQGWGAFF. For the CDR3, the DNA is TGTGCCAGCAATTTACAGGGTTGGGGGGCTTTCTTT.

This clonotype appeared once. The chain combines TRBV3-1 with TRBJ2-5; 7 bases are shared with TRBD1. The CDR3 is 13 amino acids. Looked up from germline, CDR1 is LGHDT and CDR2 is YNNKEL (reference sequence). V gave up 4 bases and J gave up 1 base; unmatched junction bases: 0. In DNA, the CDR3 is TGTGCCAGCAGCCGACAGGGCCAAGAGACCCAGTACTTC. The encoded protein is CASSRQGQETQYF.

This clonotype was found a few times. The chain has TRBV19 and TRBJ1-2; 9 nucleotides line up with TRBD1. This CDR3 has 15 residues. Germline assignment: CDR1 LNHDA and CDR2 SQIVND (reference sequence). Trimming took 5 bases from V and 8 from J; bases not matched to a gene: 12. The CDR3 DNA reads TGTGCCAGTAGTGTGACAGGGGGAGTCACGGAAGGCTACACCTTC. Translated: CASSVTGGVTEGYTF.

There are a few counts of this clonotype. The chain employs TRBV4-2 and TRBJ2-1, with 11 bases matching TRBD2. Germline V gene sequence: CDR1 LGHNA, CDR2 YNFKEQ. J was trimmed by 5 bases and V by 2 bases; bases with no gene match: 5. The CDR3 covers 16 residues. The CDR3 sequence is CASSQHSGGADNEQFF. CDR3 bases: TGTGCCAGCAGCCAACATAGCGGGGGGGCGGACAATGAGCAGTTCTTC.

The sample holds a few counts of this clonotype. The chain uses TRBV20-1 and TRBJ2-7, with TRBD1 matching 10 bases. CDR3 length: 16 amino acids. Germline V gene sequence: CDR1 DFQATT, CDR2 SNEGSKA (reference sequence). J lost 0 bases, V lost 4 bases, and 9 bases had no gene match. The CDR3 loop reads CSAIQTGGPVSYEQYF. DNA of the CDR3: TGCAGTGCTATCCAGACAGGGGGCCCTGTCTCCTACGAGCAGTACTTC.

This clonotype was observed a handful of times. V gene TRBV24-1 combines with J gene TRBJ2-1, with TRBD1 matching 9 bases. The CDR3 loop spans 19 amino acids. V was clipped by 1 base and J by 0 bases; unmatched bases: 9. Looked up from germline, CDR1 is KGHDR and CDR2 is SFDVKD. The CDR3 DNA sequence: TGTGCCACCAGTGATTTAGGGACAGGGAAATTCAGCTCCTACAATGAGCAGTTCTTC. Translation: CATSDLGTGKFSSYNEQFF.

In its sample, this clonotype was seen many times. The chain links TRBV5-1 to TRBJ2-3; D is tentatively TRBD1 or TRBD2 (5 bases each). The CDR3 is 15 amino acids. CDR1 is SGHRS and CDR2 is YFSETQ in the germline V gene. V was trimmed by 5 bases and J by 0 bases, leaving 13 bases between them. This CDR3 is CASSNRGPSTDTQYF. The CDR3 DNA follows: TGCGCCAGCAGTAACCGGGGCCCCAGCACAGATACGCAGTATTTT.

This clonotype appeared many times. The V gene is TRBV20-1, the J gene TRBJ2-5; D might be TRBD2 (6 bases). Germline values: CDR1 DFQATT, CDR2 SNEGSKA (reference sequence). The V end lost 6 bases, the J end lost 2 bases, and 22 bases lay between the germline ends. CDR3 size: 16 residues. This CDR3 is CSANPTLATIQETQYF. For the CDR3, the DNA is TGCAGTGCCAATCCGACACTAGCAACCATACAAGAGACCCAGTACTTC.

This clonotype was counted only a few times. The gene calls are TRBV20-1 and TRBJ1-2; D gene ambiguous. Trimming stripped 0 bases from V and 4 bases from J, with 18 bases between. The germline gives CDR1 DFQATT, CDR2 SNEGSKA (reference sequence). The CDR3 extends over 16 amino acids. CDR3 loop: CSARDLGSTFPYGYTF. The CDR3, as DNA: TGCAGTGCTAGAGACCTCGGATCTACCTTTCCCTATGGCTACACCTTC.

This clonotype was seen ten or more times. CDR3 sequence (DNA): TGTGCCAGCAGCCCTACTCCAGGATACGGGGGTCCAACCTACGAGCAGTACTTC. As protein: CASSPTPGYGGPTYEQYF. The chain combines TRBV3-1 with TRBJ2-7; TRBD2 might be the D (6 bases). CDR3 length: 18 residues. From germline, CDR1 is LGHDT and CDR2 YNNKEL (reference sequence). V lost 4 bases and J 2 bases, leaving 24 bases between the germline ends.

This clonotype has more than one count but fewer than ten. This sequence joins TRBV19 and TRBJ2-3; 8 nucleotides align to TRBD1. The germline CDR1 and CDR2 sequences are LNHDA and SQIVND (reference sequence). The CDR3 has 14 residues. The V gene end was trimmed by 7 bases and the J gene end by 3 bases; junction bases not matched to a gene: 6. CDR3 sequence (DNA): TGTGCCAGTAATGACAGGGGACGGACAGATACGCAGTATTTT. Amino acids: CASNDRGRTDTQYF.

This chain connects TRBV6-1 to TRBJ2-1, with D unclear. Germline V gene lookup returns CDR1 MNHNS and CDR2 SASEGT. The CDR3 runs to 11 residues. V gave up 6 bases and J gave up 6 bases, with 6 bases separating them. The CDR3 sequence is CASRDLNEQFF. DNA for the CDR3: TGTGCCAGCAGAGATCTCAATGAGCAGTTCTTC.

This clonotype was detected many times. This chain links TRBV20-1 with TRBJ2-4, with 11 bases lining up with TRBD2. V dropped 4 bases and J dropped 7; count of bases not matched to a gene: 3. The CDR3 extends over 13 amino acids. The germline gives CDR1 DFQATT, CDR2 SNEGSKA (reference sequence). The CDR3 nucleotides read TGCAGTGCTATAGCGGGGGGGCTGAACATTCAGTACTTC. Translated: CSAIAGGLNIQYF.

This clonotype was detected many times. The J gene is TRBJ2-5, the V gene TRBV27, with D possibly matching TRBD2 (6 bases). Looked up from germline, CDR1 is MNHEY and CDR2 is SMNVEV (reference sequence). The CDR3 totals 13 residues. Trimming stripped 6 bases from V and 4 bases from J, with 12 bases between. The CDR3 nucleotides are TGTGCCAGCAGCCTAGCGATAGGAGAGACCCAGTACTTC. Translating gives CASSLAIGETQYF.

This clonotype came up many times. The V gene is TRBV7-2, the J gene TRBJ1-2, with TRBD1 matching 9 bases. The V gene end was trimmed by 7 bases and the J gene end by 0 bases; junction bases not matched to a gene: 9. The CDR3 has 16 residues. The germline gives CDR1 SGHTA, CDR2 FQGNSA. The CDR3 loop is CASTYGTGLANYGYTF. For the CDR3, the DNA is TGTGCCAGCACCTATGGGACAGGGCTAGCTAACTATGGCTACACCTTC.

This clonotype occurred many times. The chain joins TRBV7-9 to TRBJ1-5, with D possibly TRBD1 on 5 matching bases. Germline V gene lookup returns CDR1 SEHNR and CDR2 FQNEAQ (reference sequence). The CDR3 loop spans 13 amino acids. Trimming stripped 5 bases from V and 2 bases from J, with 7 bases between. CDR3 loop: CASSLQGNQPQHF. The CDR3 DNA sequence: TGTGCCAGCAGCCTACAGGGCAATCAGCCCCAGCATTTT.

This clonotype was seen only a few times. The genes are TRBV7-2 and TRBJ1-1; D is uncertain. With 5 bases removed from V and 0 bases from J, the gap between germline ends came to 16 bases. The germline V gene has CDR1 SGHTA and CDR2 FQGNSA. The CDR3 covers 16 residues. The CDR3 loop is CASSPGSAGMNTEAFF. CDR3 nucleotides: TGTGCCAGCAGCCCGGGGTCAGCGGGCATGAACACTGAAGCTTTCTTT. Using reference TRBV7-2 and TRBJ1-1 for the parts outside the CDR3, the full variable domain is GAGVSQSPSNKVTEKGKDVELRCDPISGHTALYWYRQSLGQGLEFLIYFQGNSAPDKSGLPSDRFSAERTGGSVSTLTIQRTQQEDSAVYLCASSPGSAGMNTEAFFGQGTRLTVV.

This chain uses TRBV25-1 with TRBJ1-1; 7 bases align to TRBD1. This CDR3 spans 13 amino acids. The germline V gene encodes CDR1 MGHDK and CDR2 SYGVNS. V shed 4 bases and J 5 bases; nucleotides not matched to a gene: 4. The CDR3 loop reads CASSGQGRTEAFF. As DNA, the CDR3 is TGTGCCAGCAGTGGACAGGGACGGACTGAAGCTTTCTTT.

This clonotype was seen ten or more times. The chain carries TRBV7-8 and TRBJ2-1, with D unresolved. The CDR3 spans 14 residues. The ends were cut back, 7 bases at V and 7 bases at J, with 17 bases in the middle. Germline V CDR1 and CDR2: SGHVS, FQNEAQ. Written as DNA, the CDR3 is TGTGCCAGCATACCCACGCGAAGGTCGAATGAGCAGTTCTTC. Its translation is CASIPTRRSNEQFF.

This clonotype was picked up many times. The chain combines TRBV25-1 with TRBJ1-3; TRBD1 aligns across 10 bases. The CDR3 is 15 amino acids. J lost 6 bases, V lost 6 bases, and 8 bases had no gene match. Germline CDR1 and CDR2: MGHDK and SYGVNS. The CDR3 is CASSDDRGHVNTIYF. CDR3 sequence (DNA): TGTGCCAGCAGCGATGACAGGGGGCACGTAAACACCATATATTTT. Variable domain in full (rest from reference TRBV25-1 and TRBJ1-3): EADIYQTPRYLVIGTGKKITLECSQTMGHDKMYWYQQDPGMELHLIHYSYGVNSTEKGDLSSESTVSRIRTEHFPLTLESARPSHTSQYLCASSDDRGHVNTIYFGEGSWLTVV.

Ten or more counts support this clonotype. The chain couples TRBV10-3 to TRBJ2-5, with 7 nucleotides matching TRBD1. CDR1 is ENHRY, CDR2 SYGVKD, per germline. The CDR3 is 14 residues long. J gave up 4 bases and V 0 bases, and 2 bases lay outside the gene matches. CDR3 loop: CAISESRGPETQYF. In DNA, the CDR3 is TGTGCCATCAGTGAGTCGAGGGGGCCAGAGACCCAGTACTTC.

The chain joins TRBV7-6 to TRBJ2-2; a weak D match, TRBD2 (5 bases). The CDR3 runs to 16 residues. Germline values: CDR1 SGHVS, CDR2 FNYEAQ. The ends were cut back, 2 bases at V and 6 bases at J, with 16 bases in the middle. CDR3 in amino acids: CASSLQGLAIAGELFF. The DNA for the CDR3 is TGTGCCAGCAGCTTACAAGGTCTAGCCATCGCCGGGGAGCTGTTTTTT.

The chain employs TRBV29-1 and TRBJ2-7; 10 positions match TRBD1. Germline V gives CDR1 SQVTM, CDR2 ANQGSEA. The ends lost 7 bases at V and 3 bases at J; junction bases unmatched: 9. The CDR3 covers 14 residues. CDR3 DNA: TGCAGCGGTACCGGGACAGGGGACCACTACGAGCAGTACTTC. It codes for CSGTGTGDHYEQYF.

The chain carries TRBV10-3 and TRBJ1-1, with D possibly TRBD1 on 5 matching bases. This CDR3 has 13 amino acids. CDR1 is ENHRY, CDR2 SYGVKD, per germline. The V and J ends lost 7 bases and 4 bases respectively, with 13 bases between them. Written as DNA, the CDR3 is TGTGCCATCAAAGGGTCAGGGACCACTGAAGCTTTCTTT. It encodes CAIKGSGTTEAFF.

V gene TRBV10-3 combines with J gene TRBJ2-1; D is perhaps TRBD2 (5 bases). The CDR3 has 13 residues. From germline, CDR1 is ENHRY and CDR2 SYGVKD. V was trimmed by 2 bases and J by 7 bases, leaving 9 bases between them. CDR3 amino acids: CAISETRKNEQFF. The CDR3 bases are TGTGCCATCAGTGAGACTAGAAAGAATGAGCAGTTCTTC.

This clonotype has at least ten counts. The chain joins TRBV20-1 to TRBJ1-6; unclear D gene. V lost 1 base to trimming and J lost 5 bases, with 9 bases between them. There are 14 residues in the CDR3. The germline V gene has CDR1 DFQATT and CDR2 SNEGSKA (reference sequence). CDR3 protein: CSARGATDNSPLHF. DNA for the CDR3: TGCAGTGCTAGAGGGGCCACAGATAATTCACCCCTCCACTTT.